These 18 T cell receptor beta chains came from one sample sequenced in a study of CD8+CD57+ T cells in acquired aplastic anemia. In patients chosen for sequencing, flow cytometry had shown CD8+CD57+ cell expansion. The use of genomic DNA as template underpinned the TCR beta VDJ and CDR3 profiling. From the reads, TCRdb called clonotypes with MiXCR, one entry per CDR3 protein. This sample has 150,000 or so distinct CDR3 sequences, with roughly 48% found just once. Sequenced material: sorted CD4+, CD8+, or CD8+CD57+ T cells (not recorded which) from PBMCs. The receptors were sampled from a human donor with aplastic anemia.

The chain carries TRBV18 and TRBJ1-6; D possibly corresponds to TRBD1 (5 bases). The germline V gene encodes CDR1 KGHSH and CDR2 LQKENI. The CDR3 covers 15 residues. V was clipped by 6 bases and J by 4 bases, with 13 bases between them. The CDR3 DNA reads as TGTGCCAGCTCGGAGCAGGGACTATATAATTCACCCCTCCACTTT. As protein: CASSEQGLYNSPLHF.

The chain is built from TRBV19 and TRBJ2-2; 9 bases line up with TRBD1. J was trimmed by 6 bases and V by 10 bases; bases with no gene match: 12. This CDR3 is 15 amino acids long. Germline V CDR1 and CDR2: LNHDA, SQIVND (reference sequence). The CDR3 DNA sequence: TGTGCCATTCACCGGGACAGGGAGGTTCCCGGGGAGCTGTTTTTT. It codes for CAIHRDREVPGELFF.

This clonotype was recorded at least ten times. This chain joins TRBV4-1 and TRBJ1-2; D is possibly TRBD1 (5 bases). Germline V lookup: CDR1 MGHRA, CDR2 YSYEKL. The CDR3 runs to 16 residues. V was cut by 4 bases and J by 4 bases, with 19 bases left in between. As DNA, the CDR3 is TGCGCCAGCAGCCCGCAATCCGGGACGGAGCGCTATGGCTACACCTTC. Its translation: CASSPQSGTERYGYTF.

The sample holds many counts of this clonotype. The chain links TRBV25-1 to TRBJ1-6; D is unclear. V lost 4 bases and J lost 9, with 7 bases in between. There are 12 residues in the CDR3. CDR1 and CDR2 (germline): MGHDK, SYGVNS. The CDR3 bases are TGTGCCAGCAGTGGAACGAGTTCACCCCTCCACTTT. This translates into CASSGTSSPLHF.

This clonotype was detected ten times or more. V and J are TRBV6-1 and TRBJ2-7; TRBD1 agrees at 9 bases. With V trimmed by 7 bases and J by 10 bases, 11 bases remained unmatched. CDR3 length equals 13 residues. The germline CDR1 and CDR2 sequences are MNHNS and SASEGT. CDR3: CASNLDRGSRQYF. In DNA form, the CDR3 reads TGTGCCAGCAACCTGGACAGGGGATCGCGACAGTACTTC.

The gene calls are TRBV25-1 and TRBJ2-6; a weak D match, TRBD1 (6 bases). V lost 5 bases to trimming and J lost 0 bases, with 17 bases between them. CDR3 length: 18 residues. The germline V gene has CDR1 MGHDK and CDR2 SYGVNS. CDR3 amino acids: CASSPTEGQNSGANVLTF. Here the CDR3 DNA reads TGTGCCAGCAGTCCCACCGAGGGACAAAACTCTGGGGCCAACGTCCTGACTTTC.

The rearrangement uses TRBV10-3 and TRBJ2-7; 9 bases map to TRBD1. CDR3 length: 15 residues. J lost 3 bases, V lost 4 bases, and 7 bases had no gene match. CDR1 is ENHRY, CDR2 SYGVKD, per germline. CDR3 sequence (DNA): TGTGCCATCAGTGGTGGGGACAGGGCGGTCTACGAGCAGTACTTC. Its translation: CAISGGDRAVYEQYF.

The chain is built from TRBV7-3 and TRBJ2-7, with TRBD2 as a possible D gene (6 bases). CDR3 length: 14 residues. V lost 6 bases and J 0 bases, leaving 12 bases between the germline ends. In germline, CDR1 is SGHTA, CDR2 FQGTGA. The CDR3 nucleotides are TGTGCCAGCAGATTGGGGGGTAGCTCCTACGAGCAGTACTTC. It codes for CASRLGGSSYEQYF.

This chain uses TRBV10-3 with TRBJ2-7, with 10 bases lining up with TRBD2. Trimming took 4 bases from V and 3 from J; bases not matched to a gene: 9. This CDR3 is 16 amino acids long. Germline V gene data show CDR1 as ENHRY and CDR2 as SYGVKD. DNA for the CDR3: TGTGCCATCAGTGCACACCTGGCTAGCGGGAGCTACGAGCAGTACTTC. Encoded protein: CAISAHLASGSYEQYF.

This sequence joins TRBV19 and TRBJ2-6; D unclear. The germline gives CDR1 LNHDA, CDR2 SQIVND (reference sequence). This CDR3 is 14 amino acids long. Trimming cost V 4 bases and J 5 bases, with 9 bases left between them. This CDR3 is CASSKPPRANVLTF. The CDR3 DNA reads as TGTGCCAGTAGTAAGCCTCCCCGGGCCAACGTCCTGACTTTC. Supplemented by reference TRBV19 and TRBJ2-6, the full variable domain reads DGGITQSPKYLFRKEGQNVTLSCEQNLNHDAMYWYRQDPGQGLRLIYYSQIVNDFQKGDIAEGYSVSREKKESFPLTVTSAQKNPTAFYLCASSKPPRANVLTFGAGSRLTVL.

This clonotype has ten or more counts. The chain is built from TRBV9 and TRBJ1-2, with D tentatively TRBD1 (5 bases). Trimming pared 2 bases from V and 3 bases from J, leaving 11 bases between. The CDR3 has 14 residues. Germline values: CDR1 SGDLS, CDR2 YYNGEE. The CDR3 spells CASSVTGQDYGYTF. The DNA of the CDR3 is TGTGCCAGCAGCGTGACGGGGCAGGACTATGGCTACACCTTC. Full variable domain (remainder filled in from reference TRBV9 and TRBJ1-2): DSGVTQTPKHLITATGQRVTLRCSPRSGDLSVYWYQQSLDQGLQFLIQYYNGEERAKGNILERFSAQQFPDLHSELNLSSLELGDSALYFCASSVTGQDYGYTFGSGTRLTVV.

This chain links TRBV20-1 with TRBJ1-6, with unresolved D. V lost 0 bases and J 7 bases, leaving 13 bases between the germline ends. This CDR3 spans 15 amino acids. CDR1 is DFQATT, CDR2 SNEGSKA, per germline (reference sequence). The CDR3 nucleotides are TGCAGTGCTAGAGACCGGGCCTTCCCGAATTCACCCCTCCACTTT. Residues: CSARDRAFPNSPLHF.

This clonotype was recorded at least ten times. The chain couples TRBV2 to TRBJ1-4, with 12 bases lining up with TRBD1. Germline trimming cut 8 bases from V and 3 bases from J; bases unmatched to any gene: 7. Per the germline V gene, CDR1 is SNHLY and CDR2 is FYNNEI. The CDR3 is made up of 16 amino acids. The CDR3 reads CASRDRGRVANEKLFF. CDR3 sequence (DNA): TGTGCCAGCCGGGACAGGGGGCGGGTTGCTAATGAAAAACTGTTTTTT.

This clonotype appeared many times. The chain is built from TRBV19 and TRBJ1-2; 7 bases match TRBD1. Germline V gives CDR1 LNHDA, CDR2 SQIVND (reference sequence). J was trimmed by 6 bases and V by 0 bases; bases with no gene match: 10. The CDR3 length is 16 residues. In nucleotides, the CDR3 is TGTGCCAGTAGTATAGATCAACCGGACAGGTCCGATGGCTACACCTTC. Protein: CASSIDQPDRSDGYTF.

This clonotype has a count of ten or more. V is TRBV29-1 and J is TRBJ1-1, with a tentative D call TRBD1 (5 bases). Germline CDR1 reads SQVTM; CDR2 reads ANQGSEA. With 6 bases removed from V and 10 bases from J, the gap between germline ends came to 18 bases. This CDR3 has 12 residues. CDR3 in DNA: TGCAGCGTCGTACCGGGACTCGGGGGAGCTTTCTTT. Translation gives CSVVPGLGGAFF.

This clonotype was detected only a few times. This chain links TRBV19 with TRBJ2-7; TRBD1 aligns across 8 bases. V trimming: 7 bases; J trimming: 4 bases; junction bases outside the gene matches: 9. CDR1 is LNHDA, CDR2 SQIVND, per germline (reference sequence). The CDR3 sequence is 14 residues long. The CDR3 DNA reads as TGTGCCAGTACAGGGGGGCAGGGGGCGTACGAGCAGTACTTC. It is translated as CASTGGQGAYEQYF.

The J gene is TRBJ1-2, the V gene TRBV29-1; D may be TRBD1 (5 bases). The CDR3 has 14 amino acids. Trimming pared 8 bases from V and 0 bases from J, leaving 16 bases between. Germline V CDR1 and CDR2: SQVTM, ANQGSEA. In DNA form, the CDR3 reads TGCAGCCTTACGTTCAGGGAAACTAACTATGGCTACACCTTC. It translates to CSLTFRETNYGYTF.

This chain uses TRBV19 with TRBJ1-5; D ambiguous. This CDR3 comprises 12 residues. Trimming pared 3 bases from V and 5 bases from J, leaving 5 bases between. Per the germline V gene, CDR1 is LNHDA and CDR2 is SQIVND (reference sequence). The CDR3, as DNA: TGTGCCAGTAGTATGGGAGATCAGCCCCAGCATTTT. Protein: CASSMGDQPQHF.